This paragraph covers one TCR beta chain sequence. Every donor contributed roughly 10 milliliters of peripheral blood by blood draw. Using a J-beta primer mix together with a sample-barcoded 5' primer, a second PCR was run for about 6 to 11 cycles. Each cDNA molecule received a tag from a template-switch adaptor that had 12 random nucleotides. TCRdb fed the 5' RACE reads into MiXCR, producing one record per CDR3 protein. The sample has more than 800,000 distinct CDR3 sequences, around 45% seen once. The CDR3 is 15 residues long. Germline V gene lookup returns CDR1 SGHDT and CDR2 YYEEEE. The data stem from a study of blood T cells in healthy people across ages. Overall study context: Roughly one uniquely barcoded beta molecule per two T cells was captured.

Sequenced input: blood. The clonotype comes from a woman aged 60-75 years in good health. The rearrangement joins TRBV5-6 to TRBJ2-4; 8 nucleotides match TRBD2. The J call is uncertain, as TRBJ2-7 better fits the DNA end. CDR3 in amino acids: CASSLIAGPSYEQYF. CDR3 in DNA: TGTGCCAGCAGCTTAATAGCGGGGCCTTCCTACGAGCAGTACTTC.